The rows below give T cell receptor beta chains drawn from one sample of a study of CD8 T cells in ankylosing spondylitis. MiXCR was run by TCRdb on the 5' RACE reads, yielding one entry per CDR3 protein. The sample lists approximately 350,000 distinct CDR3 sequences, approximately 20% occurring once. Sequencing was performed on blood, either unsorted or a sorted T cell fraction (not recorded which). Source of these receptors: a male donor with ankylosing spondylitis or in good health (not recorded which). CDR3s leave out the opening cysteine and the closing phenylalanine or tryptophan.

v_call,cdr3_aa
TRBV4-1,ASSQDPGNNEQF
TRBV29-1,SVDPGTGAHEQY
TRBV4-2,ASSQLGTNTEAF
TRBV6-2/TRBV6-3,ASSYGLAGNEQF
TRBV4-2,ASSQGDSGYEQY
TRBV6-1,ASSLGGGEQETQY
TRBV7-9,ASSVLVYNEQF
TRBV20-1,SAREGIAGRIRNEQF
TRBV25-1,ASRDGQGAGGYT
TRBV7-9,ASSQKVDEQY
TRBV7-9,ANSRGGGTDTQY
TRBV5-5,ASNEQGLRETQY
TRBV30,AWSAQGDEQF
TRBV29-1,SVIGQFSYNEQF
TRBV7-9,ASSRDGYT
TRBV5-1,ASGGVSGGIFGQY
TRBV2,ARQRDSIVYNEQF
TRBV10-3,AIAGGLRTDTQY
TRBV10-3,AIRRGSSYEQY
TRBV29-1,SVPDGLGEQY
TRBV20-1,SARDSGLGTGELF
TRBV7-9,ASEGSAEAF
TRBV12-3/TRBV12-4,ASSLGVRGVSEQY
TRBV12-3/TRBV12-4,ASSLPTGDRETQY
TRBV15,ATSRDSGDTEAF
TRBV20-1,SAPPDTNTGELF
TRBV28,ASSPGDLYEQY
TRBV7-9,ASSFEVYTQY